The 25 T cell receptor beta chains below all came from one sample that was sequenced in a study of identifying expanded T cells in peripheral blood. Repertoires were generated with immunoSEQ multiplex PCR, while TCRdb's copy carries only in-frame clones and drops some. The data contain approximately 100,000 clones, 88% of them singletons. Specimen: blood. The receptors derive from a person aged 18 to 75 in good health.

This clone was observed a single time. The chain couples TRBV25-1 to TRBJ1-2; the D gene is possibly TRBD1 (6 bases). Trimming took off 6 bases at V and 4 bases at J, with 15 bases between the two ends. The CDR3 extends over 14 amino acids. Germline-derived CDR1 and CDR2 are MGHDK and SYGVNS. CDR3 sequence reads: CASSSIQGGYGYTF. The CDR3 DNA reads TGTGCCAGCAGCTCCATACAGGGAGGCTATGGCTACACCTTC.

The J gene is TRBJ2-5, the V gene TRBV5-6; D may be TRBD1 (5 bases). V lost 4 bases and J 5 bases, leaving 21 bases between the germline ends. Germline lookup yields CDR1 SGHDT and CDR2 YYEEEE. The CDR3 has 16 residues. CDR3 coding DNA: TGTGCCAGCAGCGAGGACCGACAGAGTGGGCGGGAGACCCAGTACTTC. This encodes CASSEDRQSGRETQYF.

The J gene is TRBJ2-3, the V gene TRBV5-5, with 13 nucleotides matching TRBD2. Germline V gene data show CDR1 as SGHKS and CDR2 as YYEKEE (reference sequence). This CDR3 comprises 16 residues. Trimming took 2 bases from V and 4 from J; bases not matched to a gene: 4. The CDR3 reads CASSFTSGGASDTQYF. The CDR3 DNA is TGTGCCAGCAGCTTCACTAGCGGGGGGGCCTCAGATACGCAGTATTTT. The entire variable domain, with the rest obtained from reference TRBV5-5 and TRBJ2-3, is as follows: DAGVTQSPTHLIKTRGQQVTLRCSPISGHKSVSWYQQVLGQGPQFIFQYYEKEERGRGNFPDRFSARQFPNYSSELNVNALLLGDSALYLCASSFTSGGASDTQYFGPGTRLTVL.

The CDR3 loop is CASSTRLGEETQYF. DNA for the CDR3: TGCGCCAGCAGCACCCGACTAGGAGAAGAGACCCAGTACTTC. The rearrangement uses TRBV4-1 and TRBJ2-5; perhaps TRBD2 as D (6 bases). The CDR3 is 14 amino acids. Trimming took off 5 bases at V and 3 bases at J, with 13 bases between the two ends. The germline CDR1 and CDR2 sequences are MGHRA and YSYEKL.

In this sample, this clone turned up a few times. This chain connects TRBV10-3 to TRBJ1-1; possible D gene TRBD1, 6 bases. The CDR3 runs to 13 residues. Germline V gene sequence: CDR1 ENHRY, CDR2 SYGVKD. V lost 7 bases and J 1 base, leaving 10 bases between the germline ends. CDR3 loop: CAIKGQQNTEAFF. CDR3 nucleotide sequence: TGTGCCATCAAGGGACAACAGAACACTGAAGCTTTCTTT.

The CDR3 bases are TGTGCCAGTAGTATCCTCACGCAGAGGAACACTGAAGCTTTCTTT. Residues: CASSILTQRNTEAFF. The chain recombines TRBV19 with TRBJ1-1; D uncertain. Deletions cut 3 bases from V and 1 base from J, with 12 bases between. The CDR3 length is 15 residues. From germline, CDR1 is LNHDA and CDR2 SQIVND (reference sequence).

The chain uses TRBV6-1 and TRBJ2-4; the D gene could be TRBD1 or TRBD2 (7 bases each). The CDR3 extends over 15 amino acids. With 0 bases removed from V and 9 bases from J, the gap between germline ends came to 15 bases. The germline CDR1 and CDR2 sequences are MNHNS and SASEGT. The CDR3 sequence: CASSEAGGAGGIQYF. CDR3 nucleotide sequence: TGTGCCAGCAGTGAAGCTGGGGGGGCAGGGGGCATTCAGTACTTC.

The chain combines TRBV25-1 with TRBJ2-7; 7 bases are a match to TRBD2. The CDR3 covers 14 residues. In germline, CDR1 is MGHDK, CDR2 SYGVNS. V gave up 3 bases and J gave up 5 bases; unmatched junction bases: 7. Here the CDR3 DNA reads TGTGCCAGCAGTGACGGGGGGAACAGGAACGAGCAGTACTTC. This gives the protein CASSDGGNRNEQYF.

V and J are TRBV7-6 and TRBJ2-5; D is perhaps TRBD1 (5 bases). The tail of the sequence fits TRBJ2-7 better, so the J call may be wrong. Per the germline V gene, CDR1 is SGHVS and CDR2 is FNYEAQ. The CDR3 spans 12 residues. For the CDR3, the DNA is TGTGCCAGCAGCCTCCGTGGGGCCGAGCAGTACTTC. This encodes CASSLRGAEQYF.

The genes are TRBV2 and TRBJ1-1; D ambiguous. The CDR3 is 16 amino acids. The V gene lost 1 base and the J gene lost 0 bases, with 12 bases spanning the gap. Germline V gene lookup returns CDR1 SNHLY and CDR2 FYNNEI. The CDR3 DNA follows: TGTGCCAGCAGTGAAGGCGGTCGGGCCCTGAACACTGAAGCTTTCTTT. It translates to CASSEGGRALNTEAFF.

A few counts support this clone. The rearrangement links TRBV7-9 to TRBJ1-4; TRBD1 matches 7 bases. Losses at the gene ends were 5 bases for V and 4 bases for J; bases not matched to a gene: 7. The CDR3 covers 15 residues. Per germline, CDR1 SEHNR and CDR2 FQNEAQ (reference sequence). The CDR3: CASSPRTGLNEKLFF. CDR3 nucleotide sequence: TGTGCCAGCAGCCCGCGGACAGGCCTTAATGAAAAACTGTTTTTT.

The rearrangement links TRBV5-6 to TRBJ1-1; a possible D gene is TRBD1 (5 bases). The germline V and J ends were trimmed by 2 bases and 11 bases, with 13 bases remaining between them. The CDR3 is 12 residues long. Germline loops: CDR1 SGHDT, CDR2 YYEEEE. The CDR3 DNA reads TGTGCCAGCAGCTTATCAGGGAAGGGGGCTTTCTTT. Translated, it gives CASSLSGKGAFF.

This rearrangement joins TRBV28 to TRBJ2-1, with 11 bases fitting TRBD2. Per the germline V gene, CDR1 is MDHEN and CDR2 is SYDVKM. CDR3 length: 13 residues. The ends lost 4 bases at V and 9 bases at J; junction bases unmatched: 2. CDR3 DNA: TGTGCCAGCAGTTCCCTAGCGGGAGGTGAGCAGTTCTTC. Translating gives CASSSLAGGEQFF.

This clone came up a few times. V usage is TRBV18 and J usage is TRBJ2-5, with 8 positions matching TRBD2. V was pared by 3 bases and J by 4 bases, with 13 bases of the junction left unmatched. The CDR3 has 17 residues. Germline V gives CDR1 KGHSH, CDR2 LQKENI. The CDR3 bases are TGTGCCAGCTCACCTGGGCTAACGGGAGGGCCCTTAGAGACCCAGTACTTC. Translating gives CASSPGLTGGPLETQYF. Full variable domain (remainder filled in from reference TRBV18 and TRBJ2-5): NAGVMQNPRHLVRRRGQEARLRCSPMKGHSHVYWYRQLPEEGLKFMVYLQKENIIDESGMPKERFSAEFPKEGPSILRIQQVVRGDSAAYFCASSPGLTGGPLETQYFGPGTRLLVL.

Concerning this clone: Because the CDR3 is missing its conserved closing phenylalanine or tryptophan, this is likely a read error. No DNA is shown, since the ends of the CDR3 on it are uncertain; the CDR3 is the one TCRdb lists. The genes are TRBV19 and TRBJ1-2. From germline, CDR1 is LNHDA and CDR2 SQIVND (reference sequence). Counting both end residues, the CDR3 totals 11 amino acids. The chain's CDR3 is CASSIVIWRYI.

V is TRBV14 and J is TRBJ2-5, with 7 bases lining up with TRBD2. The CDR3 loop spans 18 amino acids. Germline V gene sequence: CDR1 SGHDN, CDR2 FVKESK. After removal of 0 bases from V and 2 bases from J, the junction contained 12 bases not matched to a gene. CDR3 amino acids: CASSQESVIAGAQETQYF. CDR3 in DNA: TGTGCCAGCAGCCAAGAAAGCGTAATAGCGGGCGCGCAAGAGACCCAGTACTTC.

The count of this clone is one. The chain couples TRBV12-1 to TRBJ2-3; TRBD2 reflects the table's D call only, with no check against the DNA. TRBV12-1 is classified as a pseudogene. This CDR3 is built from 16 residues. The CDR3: CASSARGTSGTDTQYF. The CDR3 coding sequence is TGTGCCAGCAGCGCTCGTGGGACTAGCGGGACAGATACGCAGTATTTT.

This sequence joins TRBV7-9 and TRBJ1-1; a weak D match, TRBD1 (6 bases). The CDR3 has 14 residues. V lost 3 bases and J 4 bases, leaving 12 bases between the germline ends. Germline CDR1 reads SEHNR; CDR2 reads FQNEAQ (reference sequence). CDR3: CASSFKGEGTEAFF. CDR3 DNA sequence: TGTGCCAGCAGCTTTAAGGGGGAAGGCACTGAAGCTTTCTTT. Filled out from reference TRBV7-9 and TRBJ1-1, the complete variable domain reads DTGVSQNPRHKITKRGQNVTFRCDPISEHNRLYWYRQTLGQGPEFLTYFQNEAQLEKSRLLSDRFSAERPKGSFSTLEIQRTEQGDSAMYLCASSFKGEGTEAFFGQGTRLTVV.

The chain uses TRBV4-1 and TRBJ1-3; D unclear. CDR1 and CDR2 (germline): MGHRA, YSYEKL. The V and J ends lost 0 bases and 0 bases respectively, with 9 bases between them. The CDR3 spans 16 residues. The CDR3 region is CASSQEVTSSGNTIYF. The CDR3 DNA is TGCGCCAGCAGCCAAGAAGTAACGAGCTCTGGAAACACCATATATTTT.

CDR3 nucleotide sequence: TGTGCCAGCAGCGGTCTAGGTGGGTCCGGGGAGCTGTTTTTT. Protein product: CASSGLGGSGELFF. The chain carries TRBV9 and TRBJ2-2; unclear D gene. Germline-derived CDR1 and CDR2 are SGDLS and YYNGEE. Trimming stripped 3 bases from V and 6 bases from J, with 12 bases between. The CDR3 spans 14 residues.

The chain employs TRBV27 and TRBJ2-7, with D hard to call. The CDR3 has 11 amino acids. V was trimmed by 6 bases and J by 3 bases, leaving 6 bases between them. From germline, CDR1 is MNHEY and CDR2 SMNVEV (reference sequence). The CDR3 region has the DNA TGTGCCAGCAGGGTTGGCTACGAGCAGTACTTC. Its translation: CASRVGYEQYF.

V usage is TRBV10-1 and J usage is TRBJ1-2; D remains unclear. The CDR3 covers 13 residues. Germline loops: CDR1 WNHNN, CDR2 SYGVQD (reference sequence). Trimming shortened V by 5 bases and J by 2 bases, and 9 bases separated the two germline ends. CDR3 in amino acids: CASSSTANYGYTF. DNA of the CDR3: TGCGCCAGCAGTTCGACCGCCAACTATGGCTACACCTTC.

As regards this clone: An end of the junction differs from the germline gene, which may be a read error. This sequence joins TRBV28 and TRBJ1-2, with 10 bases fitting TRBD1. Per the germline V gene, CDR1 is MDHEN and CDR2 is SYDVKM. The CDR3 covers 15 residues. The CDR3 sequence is CASSPRLGQGSGNTF. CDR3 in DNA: TGTGCCAGCAGTCCTCGATTGGGACAGGGGAGTGGCAACACCTTC.

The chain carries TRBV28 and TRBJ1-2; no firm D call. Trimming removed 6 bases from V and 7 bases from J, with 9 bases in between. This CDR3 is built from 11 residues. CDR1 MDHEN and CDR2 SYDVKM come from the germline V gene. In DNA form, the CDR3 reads TGTGCCAGCAGCCCCACGCGTGGCTACACCTTC. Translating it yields CASSPTRGYTF.

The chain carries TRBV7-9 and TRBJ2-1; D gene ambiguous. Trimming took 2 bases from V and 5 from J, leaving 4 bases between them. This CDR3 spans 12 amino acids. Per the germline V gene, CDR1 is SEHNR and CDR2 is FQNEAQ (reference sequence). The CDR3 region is CASSLSDNEQFF. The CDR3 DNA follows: TGTGCCAGCAGCTTATCTGACAATGAGCAGTTCTTC.